The TCR beta chain under discussion was sequenced for a study of glioma-infiltrating T cells. Study-level points and caveats: Above-expected tissue-blood divergence occurred in all gliomas, most in low-grade ones. Only very few CDR3 sequences appeared in both tissue and blood.

This CDR3 has 14 residues. From germline, CDR1 is DFQATT and CDR2 SNEGSKA (reference sequence). Comment on this clonotype: Its antigen is unidentified. This may arise from a read error, as a much more abundant clone is one base away.

Amplification of TCR alpha and beta CDR3 regions from RNA used iRepertoire nested multiplex PCR. Input was 100-400 ng of tissue mRNA or PBMC total RNA. TCRdb reprocessed the multiplex PCR reads via MiXCR and lists one record per CDR3 protein. Of approximately 12,000 distinct CDR3 sequences detected, less than 30% appear once; the ten largest clones hold about 41%. The chain carries TRBV20-1 and TRBJ2-1; 7 bases match TRBD1. The sequenced sample was glioma tissue, nonneoplastic brain tissue, or PBMCs (not recorded which). This receptor was identified in a human donor with low-grade glioma or glioblastoma, undergoing nonglioma brain surgery, or in good health (not recorded which). The CDR3 bases are TGCAGTTTCTCGACAGGGAGCTCCTACAATGAGAAGTTCTTC. This encodes CSFSTGSSYNEKFF.